This T cell receptor beta chain was obtained from a study of neoadjuvant anti-PD-1 for oral cavity cancer. As for the study in general: Around day 43, patients without progression received a fourth nivolumab dose before surgery.

Germline trimming cut 7 bases from V and 5 bases from J; bases unmatched to any gene: 10. Germline lookup yields CDR1 SEHNR and CDR2 FQNEAQ (reference sequence). This CDR3 has 15 residues. Libraries were prepared by immunoSEQ multiplex PCR; TCRdb keeps only in-frame clonotypes and omits some of them. The table records some 9,800 clones, 60% to 70% of them present only once. Time point meaning: after neoadjuvant nivolumab, at surgical resection. The rearrangement uses TRBV7-9 and TRBJ2-5; TRBD2 aligns across 10 bases. The receptor was isolated from a person aged 35 to 85 with oral cavity squamous cell carcinoma. The source material was PBMCs, sampled after nivolumab (anti-PD-1) treatment. The CDR3 DNA follows: TGTGCCAGCACCCCGCCCGGACTAGCGGAGGAGACCCAGTACTTC. As protein: CASTPPGLAEETQYF.